This TCR beta chain was sequenced for a study of T-cell reconstitution after alpha-beta-depleted transplantation in children. Findings and caveats of the study: Two months or so post-transplant, alpha-beta T cells reportedly derived from several hundred expanded graft clones.

The CDR3 is made up of 15 amino acids. CDR1 and CDR2 (germline): SGHDT, YYEEEE. The germline V and J ends were trimmed by 4 bases and 6 bases, with 17 bases remaining between them. Unique molecular identifiers were incorporated when the TCRbeta library was constructed. TCRdb independently ran MiXCR on the PCR reads; one entry per CDR3 protein. The sample consists of hundreds of thousands of distinct CDR3 sequences, just under 8.5% of them appearing once. This clonotype was counted at least ten times. Its antigen is still unknown. The receptor comes from a male patient aged 10 to 17 who had a stem cell transplant for acute lymphoblastic leukemia, so the T cells may come from the graft donor. The chain has TRBV5-6 and TRBJ2-4; D may be TRBD2 (6 bases). Here the sequenced sample was PBMCs, mostly from graft donor cells, taken 180 days after TCRalphabeta/CD19-depleted stem cell transplant. This chain's CDR3 is CASSALRREANIQYF. CDR3 DNA: TGTGCCAGCAGCGCCCTGAGGAGGGAGGCAAACATTCAGTACTTC.